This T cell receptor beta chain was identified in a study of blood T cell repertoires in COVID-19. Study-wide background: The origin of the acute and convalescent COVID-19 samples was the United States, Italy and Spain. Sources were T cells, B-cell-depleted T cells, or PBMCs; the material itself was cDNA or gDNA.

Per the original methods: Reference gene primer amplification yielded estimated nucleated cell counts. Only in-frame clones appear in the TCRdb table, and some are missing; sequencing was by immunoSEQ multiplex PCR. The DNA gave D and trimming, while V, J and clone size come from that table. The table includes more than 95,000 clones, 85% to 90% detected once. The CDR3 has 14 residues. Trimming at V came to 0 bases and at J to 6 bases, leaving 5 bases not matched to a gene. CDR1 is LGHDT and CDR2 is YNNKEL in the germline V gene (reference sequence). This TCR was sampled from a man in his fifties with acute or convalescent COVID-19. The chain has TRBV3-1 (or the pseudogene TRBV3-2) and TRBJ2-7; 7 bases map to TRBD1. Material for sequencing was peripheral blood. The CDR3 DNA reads TGTGCCAGCAGCCAAGAAGGGGCAGGGGGCGAGCAGTACTTC. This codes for CASSQEGAGGEQYF.